This T cell receptor beta chain stems from a study of T cells in Graves' hyperthyroidism and ophthalmopathy. The PBMCs studied were ones that came from 8.5 to 10 ml fresh peripheral blood. By sample fraction, this clonotype is medium-sized. Germline loops: CDR1 LNHNV, CDR2 YYDKDF (reference sequence). CDR3 size: 15 residues. Germline trimming cut 0 bases from V and 2 bases from J; bases unmatched to any gene: 2. The source material, RNA transcripts, was used to amplify TCR beta CDR3 regions. When the TCR CDR3 underwent first-round RT-PCR, the HTBI primer set was used. TCRdb used MiXCR to reprocess the multiplex PCR reads, holding one entry per CDR3 protein. This sample has more than 55,000 distinct CDR3 sequences, with about 57% found just once.

Sequencing was performed on blood. The genes are TRBV15 and TRBJ2-7; 9 nucleotides line up with TRBD2. The TCR sequence derives from a woman in her sixties or seventies with Graves' ophthalmopathy. Here the CDR3 DNA reads TGTGCCACCAGCAGAGAGAGGACTAGCGCCTACGAGCAGTACTTC. Amino acid sequence: CATSRERTSAYEQYF.